Listed here are 24 T cell receptor beta chains from one sample, sequenced in a study of OX40 agonist ivuxolimab in advanced cancers. Repertoires were generated with immunoSEQ multiplex PCR, while TCRdb's copy carries only in-frame clones and drops some. Of tens of thousands of clones detected, approximately 91% appear once; the ten largest clones hold approximately 18%. Sequenced here: CD4+ or CD8+ T cells sorted from blood, sampled in a trial of the OX40 agonist ivuxolimab. The origin of the receptors is an adult with an advanced solid tumor such as melanoma, head and neck, liver or kidney cancer.

J is TRBJ2-3 and V is TRBV27; no clear D gene. CDR3 length equals 13 residues. In germline, CDR1 is MNHEY, CDR2 SMNVEV (reference sequence). Between the trimmed V and J ends, which lost 3 bases and 7 bases, there was a span of 11 bases. DNA for the CDR3: TGTGCCAGCAGTTTGCAGGATTCAAATACGCAGTATTTT. Protein sequence: CASSLQDSNTQYF.

The CDR3 sequence: CASSLLSTGDFYGYTF. DNA of the CDR3: TGCGCCAGCAGCCTCCTATCGACAGGGGATTTTTATGGCTACACCTTC. The chain combines TRBV5-1 with TRBJ1-2; 8 bases line up with TRBD1. The germline V gene encodes CDR1 SGHRS and CDR2 YFSETQ. Trimming removed 4 bases from V and 5 bases from J; junction bases left unmatched: 13. The CDR3 runs to 16 residues.

The J gene is TRBJ1-5, the V gene TRBV15; weak D call: TRBD1 (6 bases). Germline CDR1 reads LNHNV; CDR2 reads YYDKDF (reference sequence). The CDR3 sequence is 14 residues long. Trimming removed 0 bases at V and 7 bases at J, with 10 bases between. The CDR3 DNA follows: TGTGCCACCAGCAGAGACAGGGGCGCGCAGCCCCAGCATTTT. Its translation is CATSRDRGAQPQHF.

The V gene is TRBV14, the J gene TRBJ2-4; D possibly corresponds to TRBD1 (6 bases). Germline assignment: CDR1 SGHDN and CDR2 FVKESK. The V and J ends lost 0 bases and 1 base respectively, with 19 bases between them. The CDR3 has 19 residues. The CDR3 DNA sequence: TGTGCCAGCAGCCAAGAGGACAGCCAACTTACTTTTGCCAAAAACATTCAGTACTTC. Translating gives CASSQEDSQLTFAKNIQYF.

V and J are TRBV20-1 and TRBJ2-7; 10 positions agree with TRBD2. Germline CDR1 reads DFQATT; CDR2 reads SNEGSKA (reference sequence). V lost 6 bases to trimming and J lost 6 bases; unmatched junction nucleotides: 2. CDR3 length equals 11 residues. In DNA form, the CDR3 reads TGCAGTGCGCGACTAGCGGGCGAGCAGTACTTC. Protein sequence: CSARLAGEQYF.

The chain uses TRBV4-1 and TRBJ2-7, with TRBD1 identical over 7 bases. Germline CDR1 is MGHRA and CDR2 is YSYEKL. The CDR3 contains 13 residues. V dropped 4 bases and J dropped 2; count of bases not matched to a gene: 2. CDR3 loop: CASSLGTAYEQYF. The CDR3 DNA reads TGCGCCAGCAGCCTCGGGACAGCCTACGAGCAGTACTTC.

The V call is TRBV27, the J call TRBJ1-1; D not resolved. Germline V CDR1 and CDR2: MNHEY, SMNVEV (reference sequence). This CDR3 is built from 13 residues. V gave up 5 bases and J gave up 0 bases, with 7 bases separating them. The DNA for the CDR3 is TGTGCCAGCAGTCCTACACTGAACACTGAAGCTTTCTTT. Translated, it gives CASSPTLNTEAFF.

The CDR3 DNA reads as TGTGCCAGCAGCTTAGTAGACGGGATGAGACTGTTTTTT. Encoded protein: CASSLVDGMRLFF. This sequence joins TRBV7-9 and TRBJ1-4; D not resolved. The CDR3 runs to 13 residues. Trimming removed 1 base at V and 13 bases at J, with 13 bases between. From germline, CDR1 is SEHNR and CDR2 FQNEAQ (reference sequence).

The CDR3: CASSQWDRGIFEAFF. In DNA, the CDR3 is TGTGCCAGCAGCCAGTGGGACAGGGGAATATTTGAAGCTTTCTTT. This sequence joins TRBV6-5 and TRBJ1-1; 10 bases fit TRBD1. V shed 6 bases, J shed 7 bases, and the junction held 11 bases outside the gene matches. The CDR3 loop spans 15 amino acids. Germline V gene sequence: CDR1 MNHEY, CDR2 SVGAGI.

V usage is TRBV7-9 and J usage is TRBJ1-4; no definite D call. V dropped 4 bases and J dropped 4 bases, with 16 bases sitting between them. The CDR3 runs 16 residues. The V gene's germline CDR1 is SEHNR and CDR2 FQNEAQ (reference sequence). The chain's CDR3 is CASSSVGQLGNEKLFF. The CDR3 DNA reads as TGTGCCAGCAGCTCCGTTGGGCAGTTAGGTAATGAAAAACTGTTTTTT.

The chain combines TRBV27 with TRBJ2-2; D is perhaps TRBD1 (5 bases). Trimming removed 8 bases from V and 4 bases from J, with 11 bases in between. CDR3 length: 13 amino acids. Germline CDR1 is MNHEY and CDR2 is SMNVEV (reference sequence). Here the CDR3 DNA reads TGTGCCAGCCAAAAAGACAGCACCGGGGAGCTGTTTTTT. As protein: CASQKDSTGELFF.

The genes are TRBV2 and TRBJ1-5; 9 bases match TRBD1. Germline values: CDR1 SNHLY, CDR2 FYNNEI. V trimming: 3 bases; J trimming: 5 bases; junction bases outside the gene matches: 5. The CDR3 loop spans 15 amino acids. The CDR3 protein is CASSESGTGYQPQHF. In DNA, the CDR3 is TGTGCCAGCAGTGAGTCCGGGACAGGGTATCAGCCCCAGCATTTT.

The rearrangement uses TRBV5-4 and TRBJ1-6, with D perhaps TRBD1 (6 bases). V dropped 0 bases and J dropped 6 bases, with 7 bases sitting between them. This CDR3 contains 14 residues. Germline V lookup: CDR1 SGHNT, CDR2 YYREEE (reference sequence). The CDR3 protein is CASSLEGGNSPLHF. The CDR3 nucleotides read TGTGCCAGCAGCTTGGAGGGGGGTAATTCACCCCTCCACTTT.

This chain connects TRBV11-1 to TRBJ1-2, with TRBD1 matching 8 bases. V was clipped by 1 base and J by 6 bases; unmatched bases: 4. The CDR3 has 14 amino acids. Germline V gives CDR1 SGHAT, CDR2 FQDESV (reference sequence). Here the CDR3 DNA reads TGTGCCAGCAGCTTAGAAGCAGGGGGCCATGGCTACACCTTC. It codes for CASSLEAGGHGYTF. Full variable domain (missing parts from reference TRBV11-1 and TRBJ1-2): EAEVAQSPRYKITEKSQAVAFWCDPISGHATLYWYRQILGQGPELLVQFQDESVVDDSQLPKDRFSAERLKGVDSTLKIQPAELGDSAMYLCASSLEAGGHGYTFGSGTRLTVV.

The V call is TRBV5-8, the J call TRBJ2-7; 7 bases are shared with TRBD1. V shed 0 bases, J shed 3 bases, and the junction held 9 bases outside the gene matches. The CDR3 spans 16 residues. Germline V lookup: CDR1 SGHTS, CDR2 YDEGEE. CDR3 in amino acids: CASSLVGGNLLYEQYF. In DNA form, the CDR3 reads TGTGCCAGCAGCTTGGTAGGGGGCAATTTACTCTACGAGCAGTACTTC.

This clone was seen more than once but under ten times. The chain uses TRBV4-2 and TRBJ1-5, with 7 bases matching TRBD1. This CDR3 contains 18 residues. Trimming at V came to 3 bases and at J to 0 bases, leaving 11 bases not matched to a gene. CDR1 is LGHNA and CDR2 is YNFKEQ in the germline V gene. The CDR3 spells CASSQRGTGADSNQPQHF. DNA for the CDR3: TGTGCCAGCAGCCAGAGGGGAACAGGGGCCGATAGCAATCAGCCCCAGCATTTT.

The CDR3 nucleotides read TGTGCCAGCGTCACCAGGGGAGTAACTGAAGCTTTCTTT. Translated, it gives CASVTRGVTEAFF. This chain joins TRBV2 and TRBJ1-1; D perhaps matches TRBD1 (6 bases). Germline V gene lookup returns CDR1 SNHLY and CDR2 FYNNEI. The CDR3 is 13 residues long. The V end was cut by 8 bases, the J end by 5 bases, with 15 bases between.

J is TRBJ1-3 and V is TRBV20-1; no definite D call. The CDR3 has 11 amino acids. V lost 1 base to trimming and J lost 8 bases, with 6 bases between them. From germline, CDR1 is DFQATT and CDR2 SNEGSKA (reference sequence). CDR3 nucleotides: TGCAGTGCTAGAGGACTAGACACCATATATTTT. Translation gives CSARGLDTIYF.

The chain has TRBV5-5 and TRBJ1-1; a weak D match, TRBD1 (5 bases). Trimming cost V 0 bases and J 0 bases, with 12 bases left between them. Germline CDR1 SGHKS, CDR2 YYEKEE (reference sequence). The CDR3 runs to 16 residues. CDR3 protein: CASSLEIPGMNTEAFF. CDR3 sequence (DNA): TGTGCCAGCAGCTTGGAAATTCCAGGGATGAACACTGAAGCTTTCTTT.

V is TRBV5-6 and J is TRBJ2-1; the match to TRBD2 covers 11 bases. Germline values: CDR1 SGHDT, CDR2 YYEEEE. Trimming at V came to 4 bases and at J to 8 bases, leaving 5 bases not matched to a gene. This CDR3 has 14 amino acids. Written as DNA, the CDR3 is TGTGCCAGCAGCCCTTCGGGACTAGCGGATGAGCAGTTCTTC. Translation: CASSPSGLADEQFF.

The chain recombines TRBV28 with TRBJ2-7; D possibly corresponds to TRBD2 (6 bases). CDR1 MDHEN and CDR2 SYDVKM come from the germline V gene. The CDR3 loop spans 13 amino acids. Deletions cut 2 bases from V and 7 bases from J, with 12 bases between. The CDR3 region is CASSLGTAGEQYF. CDR3 in DNA: TGTGCCAGCAGTTTAGGGACTGCGGGGGAGCAGTACTTC.

The rearrangement uses TRBV9 and TRBJ2-5, with 7 nucleotides matching TRBD2. Germline V CDR1 and CDR2: SGDLS, YYNGEE. The V gene end was trimmed by 5 bases and the J gene end by 2 bases; junction bases not matched to a gene: 12. This CDR3 comprises 16 residues. CDR3 sequence reads: CASSASLAGEQETQYF. In DNA, the CDR3 is TGTGCCAGCAGTGCTTCACTCGCGGGGGAACAAGAGACCCAGTACTTC. Looking up the rest from reference TRBV9 and TRBJ2-5 gives the full variable domain: DSGVTQTPKHLITATGQRVTLRCSPRSGDLSVYWYQQSLDQGLQFLIQYYNGEERAKGNILERFSAQQFPDLHSELNLSSLELGDSALYFCASSASLAGEQETQYFGPGTRLLVL.

The rearrangement joins TRBV5-4 to TRBJ1-1, with 11 positions matching TRBD1. Germline CDR1 SGHNT, CDR2 YYREEE (reference sequence). The V gene end was trimmed by 4 bases and the J gene end by 7 bases; junction bases not matched to a gene: 6. The CDR3 extends over 14 amino acids. This CDR3 is CASSTGQGAGEAFF. DNA of the CDR3: TGTGCCAGCAGCACAGGACAGGGGGCCGGTGAAGCTTTCTTT.

The chain uses TRBV13 and TRBJ2-1, with 8 bases matching TRBD1. V was pared by 7 bases and J by 3 bases, with 14 bases of the junction left unmatched. Germline V lookup: CDR1 PRHDT, CDR2 FYEKMQ (reference sequence). The CDR3 is 17 amino acids. The CDR3 coding sequence is TGTGCCAGCAACAATCCCCCAGGGACAGGACTCTACAATGAGCAGTTCTTC. Translating it yields CASNNPPGTGLYNEQFF.